The clone carrying this TCR delta chain was counted between two and nine times. A read error likely explains this, since a far larger clone differs by one base. Within the sample, other DNA sequences also encode this same CDR3. TCRdb re-called the multiplex PCR reads using CATT. The table lists about 93,000 delta-chain clones, less than 1% of them singletons, with 9.5% to 10% in the top ten. These data originate in a study of γδ T cells in repeated Plasmodium falciparum infection. At the level of the study: Malian gammadelta TCRs were studied during no-transmission periods and across acute malaria episodes.

Germline V gene lookup returns CDR1 GEAIGNYY and CDR2 EKD. The CDR3 runs to 15 residues. Bulk repertoires came from Vgamma9/Vdelta2+ or Vdelta2-negative gammadelta T cells flow-sorted from PBMC. The chain combines TRDV2 with TRDJ1, with 7 bases matching TRDD3. The sample was gamma-delta T cells from blood. This TCR came from a pool of human donors (malaria-infected and uninfected, not separated). The CDR3, as DNA: TGTGCTTGTGACACCGTTGGGGATAGAAGCGATAAACTCATCTTT. Residues: CACDTVGDRSDKLIF.